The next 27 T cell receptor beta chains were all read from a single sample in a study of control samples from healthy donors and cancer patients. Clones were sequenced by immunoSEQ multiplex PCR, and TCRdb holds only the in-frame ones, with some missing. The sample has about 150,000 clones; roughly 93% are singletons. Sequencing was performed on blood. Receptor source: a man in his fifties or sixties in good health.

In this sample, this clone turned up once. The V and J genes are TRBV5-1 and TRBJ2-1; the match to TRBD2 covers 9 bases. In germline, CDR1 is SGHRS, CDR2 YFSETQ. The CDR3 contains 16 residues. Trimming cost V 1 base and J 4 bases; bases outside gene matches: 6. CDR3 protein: CASSLRTTSGYNEQFF. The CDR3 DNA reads TGCGCCAGCAGCTTGCGCACGACTAGCGGATACAATGAGCAGTTCTTC.

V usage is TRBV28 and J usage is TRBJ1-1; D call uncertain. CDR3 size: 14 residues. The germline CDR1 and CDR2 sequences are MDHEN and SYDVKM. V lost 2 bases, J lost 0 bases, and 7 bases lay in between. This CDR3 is CASSLRALNTEAFF. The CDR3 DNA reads TGTGCCAGCAGTTTAAGGGCACTGAACACTGAAGCTTTCTTT.

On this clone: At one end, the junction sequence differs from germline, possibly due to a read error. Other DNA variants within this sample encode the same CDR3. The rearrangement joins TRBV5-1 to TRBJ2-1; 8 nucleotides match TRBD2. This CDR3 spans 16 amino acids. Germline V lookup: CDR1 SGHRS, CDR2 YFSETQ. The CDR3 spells CASSLVAGMSYNEQFF. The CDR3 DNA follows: TGCGCCAGCAGTTTGGTAGCGGGGATGTCCTACAATGAGCAGTTCTTC.

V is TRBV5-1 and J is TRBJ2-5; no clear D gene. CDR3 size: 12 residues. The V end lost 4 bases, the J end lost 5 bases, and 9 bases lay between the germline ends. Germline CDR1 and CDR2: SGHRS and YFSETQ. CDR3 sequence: CASSPFGETQYF. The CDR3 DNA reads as TGCGCCAGCAGCCCTTTCGGGGAGACCCAGTACTTC.

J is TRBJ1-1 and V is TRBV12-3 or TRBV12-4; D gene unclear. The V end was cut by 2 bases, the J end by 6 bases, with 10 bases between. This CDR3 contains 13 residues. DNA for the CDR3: TGTGCCAGCAGTTTACCGGGCGTACCTGAAGCTTTCTTT. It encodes CASSLPGVPEAFF.

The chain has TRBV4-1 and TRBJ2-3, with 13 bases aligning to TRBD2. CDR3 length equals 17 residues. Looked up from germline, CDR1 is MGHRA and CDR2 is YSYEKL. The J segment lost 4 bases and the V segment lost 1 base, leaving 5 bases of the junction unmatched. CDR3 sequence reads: CASSQGLLAGGPDTQYF. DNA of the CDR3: TGCGCCAGCAGCCAAGGGTTACTAGCGGGAGGGCCAGATACGCAGTATTTT.

CDR3 bases: TGTGCCAGCAGCTCCCGAGGGGGGCTTGAGACCCAGTACTTC. It is translated as CASSSRGGLETQYF. The chain joins TRBV7-9 to TRBJ2-5, with D perhaps TRBD1 or TRBD2 (6 bases each). Germline assignment: CDR1 SEHNR and CDR2 FQNEAQ (reference sequence). The CDR3 loop spans 14 amino acids. V was pared by 4 bases and J by 5 bases, with 14 bases between.

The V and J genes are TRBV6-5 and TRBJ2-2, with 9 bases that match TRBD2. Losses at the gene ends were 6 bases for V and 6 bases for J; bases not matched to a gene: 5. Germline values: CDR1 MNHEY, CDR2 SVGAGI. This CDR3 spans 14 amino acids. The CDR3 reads CASRLAGTAGELFF. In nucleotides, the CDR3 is TGTGCCAGCAGGCTAGCGGGGACGGCCGGGGAGCTGTTTTTT.

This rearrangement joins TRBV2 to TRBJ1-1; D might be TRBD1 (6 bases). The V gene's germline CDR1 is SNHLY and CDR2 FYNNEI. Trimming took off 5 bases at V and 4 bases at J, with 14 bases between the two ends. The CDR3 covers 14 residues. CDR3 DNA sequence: TGTGCCAGCAGTAGCGGTGGGGGGCTCACTGAAGCTTTCTTT. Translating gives CASSSGGGLTEAFF.

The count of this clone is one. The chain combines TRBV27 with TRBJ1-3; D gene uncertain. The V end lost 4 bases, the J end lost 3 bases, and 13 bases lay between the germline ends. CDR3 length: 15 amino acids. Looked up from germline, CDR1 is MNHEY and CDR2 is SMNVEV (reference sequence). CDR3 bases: TGTGCCAGCAGTTCCCCCGCGGAGGGTGGAAACACCATATATTTT. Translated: CASSSPAEGGNTIYF.

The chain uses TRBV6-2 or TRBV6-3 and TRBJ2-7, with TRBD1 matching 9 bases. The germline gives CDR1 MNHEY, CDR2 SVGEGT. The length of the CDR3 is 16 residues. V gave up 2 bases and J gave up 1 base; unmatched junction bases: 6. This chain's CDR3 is CASSYGGDRASYEQYF. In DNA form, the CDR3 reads TGTGCCAGCAGTTACGGAGGGGACAGGGCTTCCTACGAGCAGTACTTC.

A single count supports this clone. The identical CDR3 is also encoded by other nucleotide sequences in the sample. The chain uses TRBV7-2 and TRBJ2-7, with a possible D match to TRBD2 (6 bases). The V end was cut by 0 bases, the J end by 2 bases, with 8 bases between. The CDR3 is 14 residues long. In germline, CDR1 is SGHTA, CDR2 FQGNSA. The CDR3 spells CASSLAGGPYEQYF. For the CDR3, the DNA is TGTGCCAGCAGCTTAGCGGGGGGACCCTACGAGCAGTACTTC.

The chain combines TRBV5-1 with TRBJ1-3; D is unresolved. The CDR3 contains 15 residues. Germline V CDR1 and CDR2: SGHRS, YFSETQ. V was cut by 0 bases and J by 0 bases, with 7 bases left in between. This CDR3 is CASSLEGNSGNTIYF. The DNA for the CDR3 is TGCGCCAGCAGCTTGGAAGGGAACTCTGGAAACACCATATATTTT.

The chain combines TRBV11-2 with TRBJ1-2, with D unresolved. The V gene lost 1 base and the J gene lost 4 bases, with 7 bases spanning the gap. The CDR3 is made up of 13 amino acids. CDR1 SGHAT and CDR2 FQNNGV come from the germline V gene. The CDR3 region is CASSLGRGYGYTF. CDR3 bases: TGTGCCAGCAGCTTAGGCCGGGGCTATGGCTACACCTTC.

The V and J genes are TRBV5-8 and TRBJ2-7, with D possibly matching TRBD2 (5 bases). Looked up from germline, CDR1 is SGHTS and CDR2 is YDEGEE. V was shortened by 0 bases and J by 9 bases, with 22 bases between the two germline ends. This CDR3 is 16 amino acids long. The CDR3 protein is CASSLGVIEGEVGQYF. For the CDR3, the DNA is TGTGCCAGCAGCTTGGGAGTCATAGAGGGAGAGGTTGGGCAGTACTTC.

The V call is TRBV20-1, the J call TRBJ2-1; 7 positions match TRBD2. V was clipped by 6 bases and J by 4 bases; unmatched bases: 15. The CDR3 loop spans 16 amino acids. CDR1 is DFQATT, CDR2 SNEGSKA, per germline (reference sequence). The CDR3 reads CSASSPGLPTYNEQFF. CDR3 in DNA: TGCAGTGCCAGTTCCCCGGGACTACCAACGTACAATGAGCAGTTCTTC.

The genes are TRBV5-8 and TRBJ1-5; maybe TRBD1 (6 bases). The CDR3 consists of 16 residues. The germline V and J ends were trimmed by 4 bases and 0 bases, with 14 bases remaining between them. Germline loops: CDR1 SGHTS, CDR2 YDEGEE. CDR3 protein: CASSPVGGPSNQPQHF. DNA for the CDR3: TGTGCCAGCAGCCCCGTAGGGGGGCCTAGCAATCAGCCCCAGCATTTT.

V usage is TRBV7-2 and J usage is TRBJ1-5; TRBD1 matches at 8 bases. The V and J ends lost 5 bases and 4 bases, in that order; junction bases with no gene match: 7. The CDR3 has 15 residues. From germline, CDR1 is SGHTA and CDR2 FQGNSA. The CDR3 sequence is CASSIRTGSNQPQHF. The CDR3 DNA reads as TGTGCCAGCAGCATTCGGACAGGGAGTAATCAGCCCCAGCATTTT.

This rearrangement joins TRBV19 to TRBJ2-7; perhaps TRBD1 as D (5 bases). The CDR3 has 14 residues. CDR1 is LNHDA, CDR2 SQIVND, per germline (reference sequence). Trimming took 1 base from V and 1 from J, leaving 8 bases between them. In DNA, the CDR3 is TGTGCCAGTAGTATAGGGGGCCATTCCTACGAGCAGTACTTC. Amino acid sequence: CASSIGGHSYEQYF.

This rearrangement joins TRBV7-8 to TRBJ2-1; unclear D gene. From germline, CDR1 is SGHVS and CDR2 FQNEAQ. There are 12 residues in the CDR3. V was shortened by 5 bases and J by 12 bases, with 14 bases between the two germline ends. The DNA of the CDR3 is TGTGCCAGCAGCCCATCGGTGGTAGGGCAGTTCTTC. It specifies CASSPSVVGQFF. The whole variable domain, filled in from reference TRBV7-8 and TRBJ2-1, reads GAGVSQSPRYKVAKRGQDVALRCDPISGHVSLFWYQQALGQGPEFLTYFQNEAQLDKSGLPSDRFFAERPEGSVSTLKIQRTQQEDSAVYLCASSPSVVGQFFGPGTRLTVL.

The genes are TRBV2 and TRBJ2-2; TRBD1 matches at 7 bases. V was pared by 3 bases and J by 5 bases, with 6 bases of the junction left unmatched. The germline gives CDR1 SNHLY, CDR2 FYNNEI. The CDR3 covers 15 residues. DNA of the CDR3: TGTGCCAGCAGTGAGAGGGGGCGGGCGACCGGGGAGCTGTTTTTT. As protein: CASSERGRATGELFF.

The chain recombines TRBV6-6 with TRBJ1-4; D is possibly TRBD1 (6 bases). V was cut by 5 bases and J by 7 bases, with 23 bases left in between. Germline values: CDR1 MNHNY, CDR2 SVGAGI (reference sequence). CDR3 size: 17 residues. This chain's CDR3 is CASSHRMWAGAFEKLFF. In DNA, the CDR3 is TGTGCCAGCAGTCACAGAATGTGGGCAGGGGCATTTGAAAAACTGTTTTTT.

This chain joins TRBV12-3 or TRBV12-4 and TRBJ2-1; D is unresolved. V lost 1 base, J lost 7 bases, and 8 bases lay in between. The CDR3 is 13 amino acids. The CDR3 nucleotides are TGTGCCAGCAGTTTAGGCGGCACGAATGAGCAGTTCTTC. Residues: CASSLGGTNEQFF.

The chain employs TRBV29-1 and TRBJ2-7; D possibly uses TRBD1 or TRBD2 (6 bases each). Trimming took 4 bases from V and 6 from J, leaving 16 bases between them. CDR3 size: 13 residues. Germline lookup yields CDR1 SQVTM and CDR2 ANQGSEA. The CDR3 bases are TGCAGCGTTGCCAGCGGCAGGGGAGGCGAGCAGTACTTC. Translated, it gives CSVASGRGGEQYF.

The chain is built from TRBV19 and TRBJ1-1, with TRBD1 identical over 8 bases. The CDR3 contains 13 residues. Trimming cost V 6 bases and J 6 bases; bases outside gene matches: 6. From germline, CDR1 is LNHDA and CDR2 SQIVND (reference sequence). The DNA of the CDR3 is TGTGCCAGTAGCCCGGACAGGGTGGCTGAAGCTTTCTTT. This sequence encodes CASSPDRVAEAFF. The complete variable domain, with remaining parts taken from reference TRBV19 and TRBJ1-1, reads DGGITQSPKYLFRKEGQNVTLSCEQNLNHDAMYWYRQDPGQGLRLIYYSQIVNDFQKGDIAEGYSVSREKKESFPLTVTSAQKNPTAFYLCASSPDRVAEAFFGQGTRLTVV.

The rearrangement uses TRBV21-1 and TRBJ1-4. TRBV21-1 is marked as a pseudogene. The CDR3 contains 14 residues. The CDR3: CASPRTAANEKLFF. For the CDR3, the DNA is TGTGCCAGCCCCCGGACGGCCGCTAATGAAAAACTGTTTTTT.

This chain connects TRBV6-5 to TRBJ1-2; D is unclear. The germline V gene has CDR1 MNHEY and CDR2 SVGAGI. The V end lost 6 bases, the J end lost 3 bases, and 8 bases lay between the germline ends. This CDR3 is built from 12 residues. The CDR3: CASSPHYYGYTF. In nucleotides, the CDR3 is TGTGCCAGCAGCCCCCATTACTATGGCTACACCTTC.